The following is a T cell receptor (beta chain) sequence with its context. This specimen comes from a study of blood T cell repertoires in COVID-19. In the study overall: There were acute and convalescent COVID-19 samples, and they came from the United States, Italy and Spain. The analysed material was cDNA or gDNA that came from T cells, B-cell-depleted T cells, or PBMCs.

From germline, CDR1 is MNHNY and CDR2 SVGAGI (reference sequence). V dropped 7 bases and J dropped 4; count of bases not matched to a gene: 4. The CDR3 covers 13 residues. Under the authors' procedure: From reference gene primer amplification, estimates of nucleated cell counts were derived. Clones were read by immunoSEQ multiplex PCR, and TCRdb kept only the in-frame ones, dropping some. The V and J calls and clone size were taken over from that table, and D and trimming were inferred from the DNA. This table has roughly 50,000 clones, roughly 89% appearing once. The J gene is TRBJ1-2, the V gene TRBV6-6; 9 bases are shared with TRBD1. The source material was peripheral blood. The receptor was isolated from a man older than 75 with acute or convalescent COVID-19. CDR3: CASTLGQGYGYTF. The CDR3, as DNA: TGTGCCAGCACCCTGGGACAGGGCTATGGCTACACCTTC.